These 20 T cell receptor beta chains were all obtained from the same sample, sequenced in a study of spatial heterogeneity in lung cancer. TCRdb passed the 5' RACE reads through MiXCR, listing each CDR3 protein once. The table includes around 8,800 distinct CDR3 sequences, 6.5% to 9% detected once. The time point: sample taken at primary tumor resection. Study-level points and caveats: Higher tumor mutation counts went along with higher counts of expanded intratumoral alpha and beta TCRs.

Antigens of these TCRs are unknown. Sequenced material: lung tumor tissue, taken at surgery. These TCRs come from a male donor with early-stage non-small cell lung cancer.

This clonotype is medium-sized within its sample. The CDR3 region is CASSHGTSGPRIYNEQFF. CDR3 in DNA: TGTGCCAGCAGCCACGGGACTAGCGGGCCCCGGATCTACAATGAGCAGTTCTTC. This chain links TRBV7-9 with TRBJ2-1, with 12 bases identical to TRBD2. This CDR3 is 18 amino acids long. The V segment lost 5 bases and the J segment 3 bases; nucleotides outside the gene matches: 11. Germline V CDR1 and CDR2: SEHNR, FQNEAQ (reference sequence).

This clonotype ranks as medium-sized. The chain couples TRBV20-1 to TRBJ1-2; D unclear. Trimming pared 6 bases from V and 2 bases from J, leaving 7 bases between. The CDR3 runs to 11 residues. Germline V lookup: CDR1 DFQATT, CDR2 SNEGSKA (reference sequence). CDR3 nucleotide sequence: TGCAGTGCCCAAGACAACTATGGCTACACCTTC. Amino acids: CSAQDNYGYTF.

This clonotype was seen a handful of times. CDR3 bases: TGTGCCAGCAGCTTAGGGACGGACACCGGGGAGCTGTTTTTT. It codes for CASSLGTDTGELFF. The genes are TRBV7-2 and TRBJ2-2, with D unclear. V dropped 1 base and J dropped 3 bases, with 6 bases sitting between them. CDR1 and CDR2 from the germline V gene are SGHTA and FQGNSA. The CDR3 length is 14 residues.

This clonotype was seen many times. The chain uses TRBV13 and TRBJ2-1; the D gene could be TRBD1 or TRBD2 (5 bases each). V shed 5 bases and J shed 5 bases, with 13 bases lying between them. Per germline, CDR1 PRHDT and CDR2 FYEKMQ (reference sequence). The CDR3 sequence is 14 residues long. CDR3 protein: CASSPGPGHNEQFF. In DNA form, the CDR3 reads TGTGCCAGCAGCCCGGGGCCGGGGCACAATGAGCAGTTCTTC.

This clonotype is medium-sized (0.01 to 0.1%) in the sample. V is TRBV20-1 and J is TRBJ2-3; 9 bases agree with TRBD2. Trimming at V came to 3 bases and at J to 3 bases, leaving 4 bases not matched to a gene. Germline lookup yields CDR1 DFQATT and CDR2 SNEGSKA (reference sequence). The CDR3 consists of 14 residues. CDR3 in DNA: TGCAGTGCTAGTGCAGCGGGGGGAACAGATACGCAGTATTTT. Translating it yields CSASAAGGTDTQYF.

In this sample, this clonotype turned up many times. The chain is built from TRBV29-1 and TRBJ2-7; D is uncertain. The V end was cut by 2 bases, the J end by 2 bases, with 7 bases between. Germline CDR1 and CDR2: SQVTM and ANQGSEA. The CDR3 is made up of 12 amino acids. The chain's CDR3 is CSVETRPYEQYF. The CDR3 nucleotides read TGCAGCGTTGAAACACGGCCCTACGAGCAGTACTTC.

This clonotype occurred many times. In DNA, the CDR3 is TGTGCCAGCAGCCCGTTATCGGGCGTACGCAATGAGCAGTTCTTC. Its translation: CASSPLSGVRNEQFF. The chain carries TRBV5-4 and TRBJ2-1, with D unclear. Trimming cost V 4 bases and J 6 bases, with 17 bases left between them. The CDR3 totals 15 residues. CDR1 and CDR2 from the germline V gene are SGHNT and YYREEE (reference sequence).

This clonotype is judged medium-sized. The gene calls are TRBV3-1 and TRBJ2-3; D is perhaps TRBD1 (5 bases). Germline V gene data show CDR1 as LGHDT and CDR2 as YNNKEL (reference sequence). The V gene lost 6 bases and the J gene lost 0 bases, with 13 bases spanning the gap. The CDR3 has 15 amino acids. CDR3 nucleotides: TGTGCCAGCAGGACGGGCAGGGCGAGCACAGATACGCAGTATTTT. Residues: CASRTGRASTDTQYF.

This clonotype has at least ten counts. The genes are TRBV11-2 and TRBJ2-5, with 8 bases fitting TRBD2. CDR3 length equals 15 residues. The germline gives CDR1 SGHAT, CDR2 FQNNGV. J was trimmed by 6 bases and V by 4 bases; bases with no gene match: 10. The CDR3: CASSSRTSSVQTQYF. The CDR3 DNA reads as TGTGCCAGCAGCTCCCGGACTAGCAGTGTTCAGACCCAGTACTTC.

With regard to this clonotype: A much larger clone lies a single base off, so this may be a read error. The V and J genes are TRBV4-1 and TRBJ2-7, with 12 bases matching TRBD2. Germline V gives CDR1 MGHRA, CDR2 YSYEKL. The CDR3 has 19 amino acids. CDR3 protein: CASSQGPSGRAAGSYEPYF. CDR3 nucleotide sequence: TGCGCCAGCAGCCAAGGACCTAGCGGGAGGGCCGCAGGCTCCTACGAGCCGTACTTC.

In its sample, this clonotype is medium-sized. This CDR3 reads CASSPDAGRQETQYF. DNA of the CDR3: TGTGCCAGCTCACCGGATGCGGGGAGGCAAGAGACCCAGTACTTC. The chain uses TRBV18 and TRBJ2-5; tentatively, D is TRBD2 (6 bases). The V gene's germline CDR1 is KGHSH and CDR2 LQKENI. This CDR3 is built from 15 residues. Trimming stripped 3 bases from V and 2 bases from J, with 13 bases between.

This clonotype has just a few counts. The chain recombines TRBV19 with TRBJ2-2; no clear D gene. Trimming removed 2 bases from V and 4 bases from J, with 5 bases in between. Looked up from germline, CDR1 is LNHDA and CDR2 is SQIVND (reference sequence). This CDR3 spans 13 amino acids. CDR3 sequence (DNA): TGTGCCAGTAGTATACTTGGCACCGGGGAGCTGTTTTTT. Residues: CASSILGTGELFF.

By sample share, this clonotype is medium-sized. The rearrangement joins TRBV10-3 to TRBJ2-3, with unresolved D. CDR3 length: 13 amino acids. Trimming took off 6 bases at V and 1 base at J, with 8 bases between the two ends. In germline, CDR1 is ENHRY, CDR2 SYGVKD. The CDR3 spells CAIRRAGTDTQYF. The CDR3 bases are TGTGCCATCAGACGGGCCGGCACAGATACGCAGTATTTT.

This clonotype was observed a handful of times. The J gene is TRBJ1-5, the V gene TRBV9; 7 nucleotides match TRBD1. The CDR3 runs 14 residues. V gave up 0 bases and J gave up 7 bases; unmatched junction bases: 4. The germline V gene has CDR1 SGDLS and CDR2 YYNGEE. The CDR3 here is CASSVGAGGQPQHF. CDR3 sequence (DNA): TGTGCCAGCAGCGTAGGGGCAGGGGGACAGCCCCAGCATTTT. Combining the CDR3 with reference TRBV9 and TRBJ1-5 gives the whole variable domain DSGVTQTPKHLITATGQRVTLRCSPRSGDLSVYWYQQSLDQGLQFLIQYYNGEERAKGNILERFSAQQFPDLHSELNLSSLELGDSALYFCASSVGAGGQPQHFGDGTRLSIL.

This clonotype is deemed medium-sized. This chain uses TRBV6-5 with TRBJ1-1; TRBD1 matches 10 bases. Germline lookup yields CDR1 MNHEY and CDR2 SVGAGI. The ends lost 5 bases at V and 5 bases at J; junction bases unmatched: 14. This CDR3 region has 17 residues. The CDR3 nucleotides are TGTGCCAGCAGTCACTATGGGACAGGGGAAATGGTGACTGAAGCTTTCTTT. Protein product: CASSHYGTGEMVTEAFF.

Ten or more counts support this clonotype. This chain uses TRBV4-1 with TRBJ2-6; D possibly uses TRBD1 or TRBD2 (5 bases each). The CDR3 length is 16 residues. Trimming removed 3 bases from V and 4 bases from J, with 13 bases in between. Germline CDR1 is MGHRA and CDR2 is YSYEKL. The CDR3 DNA reads as TGCGCCAGCAGCCATAACGAGGGGAGCGGGGCCAACGTCCTGACTTTC. As protein: CASSHNEGSGANVLTF.

By proportion, this clonotype is medium-sized. This sequence joins TRBV19 and TRBJ1-1; D unclear. V lost 1 base to trimming and J lost 8 bases, with 11 bases between them. The CDR3 contains 13 residues. Germline V gene lookup returns CDR1 LNHDA and CDR2 SQIVND (reference sequence). The CDR3 loop is CASSIGFTLEAFF. The DNA of the CDR3 is TGTGCCAGTAGTATAGGCTTCACCCTGGAAGCTTTCTTT.

This clonotype has at least ten counts. This chain connects TRBV19 to TRBJ1-2; D possibly corresponds to TRBD1 (5 bases). V was shortened by 7 bases and J by 4 bases, with 19 bases between the two germline ends. Germline lookup yields CDR1 LNHDA and CDR2 SQIVND (reference sequence). The CDR3 length is 15 residues. The CDR3 loop reads CASTTTRVVGYGYTF. The DNA of the CDR3 is TGTGCCAGTACCACGACCAGGGTGGTCGGCTATGGCTACACCTTC.

This clonotype is medium-sized (0.01 to 0.1%) in the sample. The genes are TRBV19 and TRBJ2-3; perhaps TRBD1 as D (5 bases). CDR1 and CDR2 from the germline V gene are LNHDA and SQIVND (reference sequence). Trimming left V 2 bases short and J 0 bases short, with 6 bases between. CDR3 length: 14 amino acids. The DNA of the CDR3 is TGTGCCAGTAGTATAAGGGGCAGCACAGATACGCAGTATTTT. Its protein is CASSIRGSTDTQYF.

This clonotype was detected ten times or more. The chain uses TRBV7-6 and TRBJ1-1, with 10 positions matching TRBD1. V lost 5 bases to trimming and J lost 1 base; unmatched junction nucleotides: 7. CDR3 size: 16 residues. CDR1 SGHVS and CDR2 FNYEAQ come from the germline V gene. This CDR3 reads CASSLGQGVRNTEAFF. DNA of the CDR3: TGTGCCAGCAGCCTAGGACAGGGGGTGAGGAACACTGAAGCTTTCTTT.